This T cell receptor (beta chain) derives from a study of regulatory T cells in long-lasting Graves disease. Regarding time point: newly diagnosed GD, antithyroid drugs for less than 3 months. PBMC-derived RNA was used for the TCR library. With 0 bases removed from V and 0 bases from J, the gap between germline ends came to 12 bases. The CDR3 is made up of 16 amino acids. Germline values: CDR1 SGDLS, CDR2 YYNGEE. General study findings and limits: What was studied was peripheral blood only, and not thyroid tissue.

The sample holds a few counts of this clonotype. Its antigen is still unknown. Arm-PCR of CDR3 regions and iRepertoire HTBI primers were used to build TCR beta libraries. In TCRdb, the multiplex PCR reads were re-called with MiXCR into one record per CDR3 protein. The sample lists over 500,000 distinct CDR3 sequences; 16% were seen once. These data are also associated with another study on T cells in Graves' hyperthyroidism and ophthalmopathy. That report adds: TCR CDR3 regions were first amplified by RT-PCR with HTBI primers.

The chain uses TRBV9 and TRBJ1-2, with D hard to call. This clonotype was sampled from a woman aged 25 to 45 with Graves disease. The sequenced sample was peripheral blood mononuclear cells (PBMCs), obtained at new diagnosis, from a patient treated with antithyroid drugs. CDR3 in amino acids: CASSVAMGATNYGYTF. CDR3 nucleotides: TGTGCCAGCAGCGTAGCTATGGGTGCCACTAACTATGGCTACACCTTC.